This T cell receptor (beta chain) was sequenced during a study of T-cell reconstitution after alpha-beta-depleted transplantation in children. Study-wide points: A year post-transplant, T-cell counts and diversity derived mostly from newly produced T cells. By about two months after transplant, alpha-beta T cells reportedly arose from several hundred graft clones that had expanded. The high TCRbeta diversity at day 60 in some patients came from surviving recipient T cells and thymic progenitors.

Unique molecular identifiers were incorporated during preparation of the TCRbeta library. Via MiXCR, TCRdb re-called the PCR reads, giving one row per CDR3 protein. The repertoire holds around 300,000 distinct CDR3 sequences, with around 10% as singletons. This CDR3 spans 16 amino acids. V was pared by 2 bases and J by 2 bases, with 6 bases of the junction left unmatched. Concerning this clonotype: No antigen is known for it.

The material sequenced was PBMCs, taken before TCRalphabeta/CD19-depleted stem cell transplant. This sequence originates from a boy under two years old with acute myeloid leukemia, due to receive a stem cell transplant. The chain is built from TRBV12-3 or TRBV12-4 and TRBJ2-3; 8 nucleotides agree with TRBD2. Here the CDR3 DNA reads TGTGCCAGCAGTTTACAGTATAGCGGGGCCACAGATACGCAGTATTTT. Translated: CASSLQYSGATDTQYF.